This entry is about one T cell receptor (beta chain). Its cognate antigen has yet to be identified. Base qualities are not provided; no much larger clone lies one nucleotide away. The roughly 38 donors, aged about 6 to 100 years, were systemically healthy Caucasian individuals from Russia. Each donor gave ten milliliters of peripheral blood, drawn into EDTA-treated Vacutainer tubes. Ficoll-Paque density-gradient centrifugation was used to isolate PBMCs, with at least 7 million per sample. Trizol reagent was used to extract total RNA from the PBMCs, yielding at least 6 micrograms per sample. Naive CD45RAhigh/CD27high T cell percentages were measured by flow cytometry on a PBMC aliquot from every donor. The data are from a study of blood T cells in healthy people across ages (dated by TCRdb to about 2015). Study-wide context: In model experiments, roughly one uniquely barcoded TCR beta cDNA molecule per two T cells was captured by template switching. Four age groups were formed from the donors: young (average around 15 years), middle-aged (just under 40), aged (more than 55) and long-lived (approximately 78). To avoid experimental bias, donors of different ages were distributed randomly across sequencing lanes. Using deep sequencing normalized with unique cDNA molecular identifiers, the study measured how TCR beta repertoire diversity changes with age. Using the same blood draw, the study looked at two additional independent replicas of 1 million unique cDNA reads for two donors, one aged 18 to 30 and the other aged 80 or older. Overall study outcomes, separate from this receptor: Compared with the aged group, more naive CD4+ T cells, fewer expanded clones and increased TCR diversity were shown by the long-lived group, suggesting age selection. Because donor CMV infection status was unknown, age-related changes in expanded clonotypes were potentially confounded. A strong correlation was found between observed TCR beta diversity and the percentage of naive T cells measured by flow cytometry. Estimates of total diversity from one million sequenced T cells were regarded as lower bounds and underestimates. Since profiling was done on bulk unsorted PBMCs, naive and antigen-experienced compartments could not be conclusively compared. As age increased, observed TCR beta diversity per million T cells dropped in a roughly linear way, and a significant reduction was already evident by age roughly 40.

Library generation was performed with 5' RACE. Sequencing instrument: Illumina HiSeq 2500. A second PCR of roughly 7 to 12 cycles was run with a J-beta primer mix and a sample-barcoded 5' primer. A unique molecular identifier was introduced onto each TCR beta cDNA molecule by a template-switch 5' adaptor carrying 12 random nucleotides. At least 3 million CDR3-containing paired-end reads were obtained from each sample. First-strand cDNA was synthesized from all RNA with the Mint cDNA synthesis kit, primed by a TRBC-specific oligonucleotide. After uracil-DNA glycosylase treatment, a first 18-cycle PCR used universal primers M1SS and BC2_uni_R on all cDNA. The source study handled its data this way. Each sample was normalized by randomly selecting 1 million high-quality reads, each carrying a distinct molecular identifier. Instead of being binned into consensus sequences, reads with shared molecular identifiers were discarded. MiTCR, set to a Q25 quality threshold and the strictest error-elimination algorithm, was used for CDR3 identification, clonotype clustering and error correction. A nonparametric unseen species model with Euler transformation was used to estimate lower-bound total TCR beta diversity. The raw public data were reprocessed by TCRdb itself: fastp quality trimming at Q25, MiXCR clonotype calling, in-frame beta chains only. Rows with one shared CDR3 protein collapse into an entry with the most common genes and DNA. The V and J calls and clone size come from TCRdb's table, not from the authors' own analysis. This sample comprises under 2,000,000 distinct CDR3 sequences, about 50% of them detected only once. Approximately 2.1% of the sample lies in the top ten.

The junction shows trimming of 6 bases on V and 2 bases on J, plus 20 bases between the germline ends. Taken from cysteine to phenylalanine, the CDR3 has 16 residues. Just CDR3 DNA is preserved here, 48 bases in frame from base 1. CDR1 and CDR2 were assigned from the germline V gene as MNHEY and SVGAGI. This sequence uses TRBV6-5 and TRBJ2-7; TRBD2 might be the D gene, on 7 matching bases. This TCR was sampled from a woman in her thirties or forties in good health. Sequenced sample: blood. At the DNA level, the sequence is TGTGCCAGCAGCCCTGGATCGGGGGGCGAAACCTACGAGCAGTACTTC. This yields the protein CASSPGSGGETYEQYF.